Presented here are 27 T cell receptor beta chains from one specimen sequenced in a study of cytomegalovirus exposure and HLA in healthy donors. 60 Vbeta and 13 Jbeta primers were used in PCR. The method was immunoSEQ multiplex PCR; TCRdb's version includes in-frame clones alone and lacks a portion of them. The sample lists about 77,000 clones; 75% to 85% were seen once. The material sequenced was PBMCs. These receptors came from a man between 35 and 55 years old in good health and CMV-seronegative.

The J gene is TRBJ1-4, the V gene TRBV18; 7 bases agree with TRBD1. J lost 6 bases, V lost 3 bases, and 7 bases had no gene match. The CDR3 covers 15 residues. Germline V gene lookup returns CDR1 KGHSH and CDR2 LQKENI. CDR3 in amino acids: CASSPPGTVDEKLFF. CDR3 bases: TGTGCCAGCTCACCTCCCGGGACAGTTGATGAAAAACTGTTTTTT. Filled out from reference TRBV18 and TRBJ1-4, the complete variable domain reads NAGVMQNPRHLVRRRGQEARLRCSPMKGHSHVYWYRQLPEEGLKFMVYLQKENIIDESGMPKERFSAEFPKEGPSILRIQQVVRGDSAAYFCASSPPGTVDEKLFFGSGTQLSVL.

This rearrangement joins TRBV7-2 to TRBJ2-7; perhaps TRBD1 as D (5 bases). The CDR3 contains 14 residues. CDR1 is SGHTA and CDR2 is FQGNSA in the germline V gene. The V end was cut by 3 bases, the J end by 2 bases, with 11 bases between. CDR3 sequence reads: CASSFGAPTYEQYF. DNA for the CDR3: TGTGCCAGCAGCTTTGGGGCCCCCACCTACGAGCAGTACTTC.

The genes are TRBV4-2 and TRBJ1-2; 8 bases agree with TRBD1. CDR3 length: 17 amino acids. Germline CDR1 LGHNA, CDR2 YNFKEQ. V lost 1 base, J lost 7 bases, and 14 bases stayed unmatched. The CDR3 is CASSQVTSGGEGVGYTF. Written as DNA, the CDR3 is TGTGCCAGCAGCCAAGTTACTTCAGGGGGCGAAGGGGTTGGCTACACCTTC.

The J gene is TRBJ2-7, the V gene TRBV11-2; TRBD1 aligns across 11 bases. The CDR3 has 15 amino acids. Looked up from germline, CDR1 is SGHAT and CDR2 is FQNNGV. J was trimmed by 3 bases and V by 3 bases; bases with no gene match: 4. Here the CDR3 DNA reads TGTGCCAGCAGCTTCACCGGGACAGGGGGCTACGAGCAGTACTTC. This gives the protein CASSFTGTGGYEQYF. Variable domain in full (rest from reference TRBV11-2 and TRBJ2-7): EAGVAQSPRYKIIEKRQSVAFWCNPISGHATLYWYQQILGQGPKLLIQFQNNGVVDDSQLPKDRFSAERLKGVDSTLKIQPAKLEDSAVYLCASSFTGTGGYEQYFGPGTRLTVT.

The V and J genes are TRBV4-2 and TRBJ2-7, with D maybe TRBD1 (5 bases). Germline V gene lookup returns CDR1 LGHNA and CDR2 YNFKEQ. There are 16 residues in the CDR3. V was cut by 1 base and J by 0 bases, with 13 bases left in between. This CDR3 reads CASSQASDRASYEQYF. For the CDR3, the DNA is TGTGCCAGCAGCCAAGCCAGCGACAGAGCCTCCTACGAGCAGTACTTC.

The gene calls are TRBV5-1 and TRBJ1-1, with D hard to call. V shed 0 bases and J shed 1 base, with 7 bases lying between them. CDR1 is SGHRS and CDR2 is YFSETQ in the germline V gene. The length of the CDR3 is 14 residues. The CDR3 loop reads CASSLVQKNTEAFF. For the CDR3, the DNA is TGCGCCAGCAGCTTGGTTCAGAAGAACACTGAAGCTTTCTTT.

The chain is built from TRBV10-3 and TRBJ1-2, with 9 bases fitting TRBD1. Germline lookup yields CDR1 ENHRY and CDR2 SYGVKD. V lost 7 bases and J lost 4; bases outside the gene matches: 7. The CDR3 is made up of 14 amino acids. CDR3 in DNA: TGTGCCATCAACAACCGGGACAGGGTCTATGGCTACACCTTC. This encodes CAINNRDRVYGYTF.

The chain couples TRBV4-2 to TRBJ1-2; D uncertain. In germline, CDR1 is LGHNA, CDR2 YNFKEQ. The CDR3 consists of 15 residues. Trimming removed 1 base from V and 6 bases from J, with 15 bases in between. The CDR3 is CASSQVFGVRNGYTF. CDR3 in DNA: TGTGCCAGCAGCCAAGTATTCGGGGTCCGCAATGGCTACACCTTC.

Concerning this clone: Within the sample, other DNA sequences also encode this same CDR3. This chain connects TRBV15 to TRBJ2-7; 8 nucleotides match TRBD2. The CDR3 loop spans 15 amino acids. Germline CDR1 is LNHNV and CDR2 is YYDKDF (reference sequence). J gave up 1 base and V 4 bases, and 6 bases lay outside the gene matches. This CDR3 reads CATSKTSGSSYEQYF. The CDR3 DNA reads as TGTGCCACCAGCAAAACTAGCGGTTCTTCCTACGAGCAGTACTTC.

The CDR3 sequence: CASSRDSNYGYTF. The CDR3 nucleotides are TGTGCCAGCAGCCGGGACAGTAACTATGGCTACACCTTC. The chain recombines TRBV28 with TRBJ1-2, with TRBD1 matching 7 bases. There are 13 residues in the CDR3. Trimming took 6 bases from V and 1 from J; bases not matched to a gene: 2. Germline CDR1 reads MDHEN; CDR2 reads SYDVKM.

V usage is TRBV19 and J usage is TRBJ2-1; 8 bases agree with TRBD2. The CDR3 runs 14 residues. Germline V CDR1 and CDR2: LNHDA, SQIVND (reference sequence). Trimming cost V 5 bases and J 3 bases; bases outside gene matches: 3. The CDR3 DNA reads as TGTGCCAGTAGTTTTAGCGGGGTCTACAATGAGCAGTTCTTC. Protein: CASSFSGVYNEQFF.

The V gene is TRBV6-6, the J gene TRBJ2-3; D might be TRBD1 (6 bases). The length of the CDR3 is 14 residues. CDR1 and CDR2 (germline): MNHNY, SVGAGI (reference sequence). V was pared by 6 bases and J by 4 bases, with 14 bases between. The DNA of the CDR3 is TGTGCCAGCAGCCCCCAGGGGAAGGCAGATACGCAGTATTTT. Protein product: CASSPQGKADTQYF.

The chain combines TRBV20-1 with TRBJ1-1; possible D gene TRBD1, 6 bases. Trimming left V 4 bases short and J 8 bases short, with 11 bases between. Germline lookup yields CDR1 DFQATT and CDR2 SNEGSKA (reference sequence). The CDR3 totals 11 residues. The CDR3 coding sequence is TGCAGTGCTAAATTCCAGGGGGAAGCTTTCTTT. Encoded protein: CSAKFQGEAFF.

This chain uses TRBV5-1 with TRBJ1-6; 8 nucleotides match TRBD1. CDR1 and CDR2 from the germline V gene are SGHRS and YFSETQ. The CDR3 is 16 amino acids. V dropped 4 bases and J dropped 8; count of bases not matched to a gene: 11. CDR3 region: CASSPERDRMDSPLHF. The CDR3 DNA reads TGCGCCAGCAGCCCCGAGAGGGACAGGATGGATTCACCCCTCCACTTT.

V gene TRBV6-4 combines with J gene TRBJ2-7; 10 bases agree with TRBD2. Trimming cost V 5 bases and J 2 bases; bases outside gene matches: 6. The germline CDR1 and CDR2 sequences are MRHNA and SNTAGT. CDR3 length: 15 amino acids. CDR3 sequence reads: CASSPSGGPTYEQYF. The CDR3 DNA reads as TGTGCCAGCAGTCCTAGCGGGGGACCTACCTACGAGCAGTACTTC.

This chain links TRBV5-1 with TRBJ2-2, with D perhaps TRBD1 (5 bases). Germline loops: CDR1 SGHRS, CDR2 YFSETQ. The V end lost 0 bases, the J end lost 0 bases, and 6 bases lay between the germline ends. The CDR3 sequence is 15 residues long. CDR3 DNA sequence: TGCGCCAGCAGCTTGGGGGGCACGAACACCGGGGAGCTGTTTTTT. Encoded protein: CASSLGGTNTGELFF.

This chain links TRBV6-5 with TRBJ2-7; 8 nucleotides match TRBD1. Germline CDR1 reads MNHEY; CDR2 reads SVGAGI. The length of the CDR3 is 14 residues. V gave up 2 bases and J gave up 2 bases; unmatched junction bases: 2. The CDR3 region has the DNA TGTGCCAGCAGTTACCAGACAGGGGCCTACGAGCAGTACTTC. Translated, it gives CASSYQTGAYEQYF.

V gene TRBV18 combines with J gene TRBJ1-1; no firm D call. V was clipped by 2 bases and J by 0 bases, with 10 bases between them. CDR3 length: 15 amino acids. The germline V gene has CDR1 KGHSH and CDR2 LQKENI. CDR3 nucleotides: TGTGCCAGCTCACCAGGGCAGTCCATGAACACTGAAGCTTTCTTT. This translates into CASSPGQSMNTEAFF.

The chain uses TRBV5-1 and TRBJ2-5, with 12 bases fitting TRBD2. The ends lost 2 bases at V and 5 bases at J; junction bases unmatched: 7. Per the germline V gene, CDR1 is SGHRS and CDR2 is YFSETQ. The CDR3 totals 16 residues. As DNA, the CDR3 is TGCGCCAGCAGCTTTGGCACTAGCGGGGGGATGGAGACCCAGTACTTC. This sequence encodes CASSFGTSGGMETQYF.

The V call is TRBV7-2, the J call TRBJ2-4, with D possibly being TRBD2 (7 bases). The germline CDR1 and CDR2 sequences are SGHTA and FQGNSA. The CDR3 covers 15 residues. Trimming stripped 5 bases from V and 5 bases from J, with 16 bases between. CDR3 residues: CASSPPGGPQNIQYF. As DNA, the CDR3 is TGTGCCAGCAGCCCCCCGGGGGGCCCACAAAACATTCAGTACTTC.

The V gene is TRBV18, the J gene TRBJ2-7, with D maybe TRBD2 (6 bases). The ends were cut back, 0 bases at V and 3 bases at J, with 12 bases in the middle. Germline V lookup: CDR1 KGHSH, CDR2 LQKENI. This CDR3 spans 15 amino acids. The CDR3 DNA follows: TGTGCCAGCTCACCACCAACCCTCGGGGGCTACGAGCAGTACTTC. This translates into CASSPPTLGGYEQYF. The full variable domain, rest sourced from reference TRBV18 and TRBJ2-7, is NAGVMQNPRHLVRRRGQEARLRCSPMKGHSHVYWYRQLPEEGLKFMVYLQKENIIDESGMPKERFSAEFPKEGPSILRIQQVVRGDSAAYFCASSPPTLGGYEQYFGPGTRLTVT.

The chain combines TRBV7-2 with TRBJ1-5, with D perhaps TRBD1 (5 bases). V was pared by 0 bases and J by 5 bases, with 8 bases between. Germline loops: CDR1 SGHTA, CDR2 FQGNSA. This CDR3 region has 14 residues. CDR3 in amino acids: CASSLATVYQPQHF. CDR3 in DNA: TGTGCCAGCAGCTTAGCGACAGTTTATCAGCCCCAGCATTTT.

The chain couples TRBV7-8 to TRBJ1-5; unclear D gene. Germline values: CDR1 SGHVS, CDR2 FQNEAQ. V shed 5 bases and J shed 2 bases, with 10 bases lying between them. The CDR3 totals 14 residues. The chain's CDR3 is CASSPRGGNQPQHF. The CDR3 DNA reads TGTGCCAGCAGCCCCCGAGGAGGCAATCAGCCCCAGCATTTT.

V usage is TRBV12-5 and J usage is TRBJ1-3; a weak D match, TRBD1 (6 bases). Trimming cost V 6 bases and J 4 bases, with 16 bases left between them. Germline V CDR1 and CDR2: LGHNT, FRNRAP. CDR3 length equals 15 residues. CDR3 amino acids: CASGPKKTGGNTIYF. CDR3 DNA: TGTGCTAGTGGGCCTAAAAAAACAGGGGGAAACACCATATATTTT.

This rearrangement joins TRBV18 to TRBJ1-1, with D uncertain. Germline-derived CDR1 and CDR2 are KGHSH and LQKENI. The CDR3 runs to 15 residues. With 3 bases removed from V and 0 bases from J, the gap between germline ends came to 11 bases. The chain's CDR3 is CASSPVQPMNTEAFF. The CDR3 nucleotides read TGTGCCAGCTCACCGGTACAGCCCATGAACACTGAAGCTTTCTTT.

The chain combines TRBV5-1 with TRBJ2-1, with 16 nucleotides matching TRBD2. Germline CDR1 is SGHRS and CDR2 is YFSETQ. The CDR3 extends over 16 amino acids. After removal of 4 bases from V and 7 bases from J, the junction contained 5 bases not matched to a gene. For the CDR3, the DNA is TGCGCCAGCAGCGTGGGACTAGCGGGGGGGCGGAATGAGCAGTTCTTC. Protein product: CASSVGLAGGRNEQFF.

This clone was observed a single time. The rearrangement uses TRBV5-6 and TRBJ1-5; 9 bases are a match to TRBD1. Germline trimming cut 3 bases from V and 2 bases from J; bases unmatched to any gene: 15. Germline V lookup: CDR1 SGHDT, CDR2 YYEEEE. This CDR3 has 19 amino acids. The CDR3 here is CASSSPVARGTGRNQPQHF. CDR3 nucleotides: TGTGCCAGCAGCTCACCCGTAGCACGAGGGACAGGGCGCAATCAGCCCCAGCATTTT. The full variable domain, in which reference TRBV5-6 and TRBJ1-5 provide the parts outside the CDR3, is DAGVTQSPTHLIKTRGQQVTLRCSPKSGHDTVSWYQQALGQGPQFIFQYYEEEERQRGNFPDRFSGHQFPNYSSELNVNALLLGDSALYLCASSSPVARGTGRNQPQHFGDGTRLSIL.